Below are 31 T cell receptor beta chains sequenced from a single sample in a study of shared clonotypes between healthy human individuals. The assay was immunoSEQ multiplex PCR, and TCRdb's table has in-frame clones only and misses some. The sample holds 1.6 million or so clones, roughly 96% seen once. The sequencing sample was made of naive CD4+ T cells sorted from blood. Subset noted: CD45RA+ positively selected. Receptors originate from a young man in good health.

This sequence joins TRBV19 and TRBJ1-1; D might be TRBD1 (6 bases). CDR1 is LNHDA, CDR2 SQIVND, per germline (reference sequence). This CDR3 has 15 amino acids. V dropped 4 bases and J dropped 1 base, with 13 bases sitting between them. The CDR3: CASSTLGTTNTEAFF. In DNA, the CDR3 is TGTGCCAGTAGTACTCTGGGGACAACGAACACTGAAGCTTTCTTT.

The rearrangement links TRBV29-1 to TRBJ2-5; no reliable D call. V shed 2 bases and J shed 5 bases, with 12 bases lying between them. Per germline, CDR1 SQVTM and CDR2 ANQGSEA. This CDR3 contains 13 residues. The CDR3 DNA reads as TGCAGCGTTGAATACGGCGGATCGGAGACCCAGTACTTC. Residues: CSVEYGGSETQYF.

This chain joins TRBV5-1 and TRBJ2-7; 13 bases are a match to TRBD2. There are 17 residues in the CDR3. Germline CDR1 reads SGHRS; CDR2 reads YFSETQ. J was trimmed by 1 base and V by 5 bases; bases with no gene match: 9. The CDR3 sequence is CASRSGTSGTFSYEQYF. In DNA form, the CDR3 reads TGCGCCAGCAGATCCGGGACTAGCGGGACGTTTTCCTACGAGCAGTACTTC.

Turning to this clone: The sample contains more than one DNA sequence encoding this CDR3. The CDR3 coding sequence is TGTGCCAGCAGCCACACTACCTACGAGCAGTACTTC. Translation gives CASSHTTYEQYF. The chain couples TRBV11-2 to TRBJ2-7; no reliable D call. The CDR3 has 12 amino acids. V lost 5 bases and J lost 2, with 7 bases in between. Germline assignment: CDR1 SGHAT and CDR2 FQNNGV.

The CDR3: CASSLQGAYEQYF. In nucleotides, the CDR3 is TGTGCCAGCAGCCTACAGGGGGCCTACGAGCAGTACTTC. The chain uses TRBV14 and TRBJ2-7; 8 bases map to TRBD1. The J segment lost 2 bases and the V segment lost 4 bases, leaving 1 base of the junction unmatched. This CDR3 has 13 amino acids. Looked up from germline, CDR1 is SGHDN and CDR2 is FVKESK.

This rearrangement joins TRBV19 to TRBJ1-3; D uncertain. The CDR3 is 13 residues long. Germline CDR1 reads LNHDA; CDR2 reads SQIVND (reference sequence). V lost 7 bases and J lost 2, with 9 bases in between. The CDR3 coding sequence is TGTGCCAGTATGGGGAGAGCTGGAAACACCATATATTTT. Amino acid sequence: CASMGRAGNTIYF.

This clone has a single count. The V and J genes are TRBV27 and TRBJ2-1, with 9 bases lining up with TRBD2. The CDR3 consists of 14 residues. Germline V gene lookup returns CDR1 MNHEY and CDR2 SMNVEV (reference sequence). Trimming took 8 bases from V and 3 from J; bases not matched to a gene: 5. The CDR3 protein is CASLSGRHYNEQFF. The CDR3 DNA reads as TGTGCCAGCCTAAGCGGGAGGCACTACAATGAGCAGTTCTTC.

J is TRBJ2-7 and V is TRBV18; D might be TRBD2 (5 bases). This CDR3 spans 15 amino acids. Germline CDR1 reads KGHSH; CDR2 reads LQKENI. V was clipped by 3 bases and J by 6 bases, with 18 bases between them. CDR3 in amino acids: CASSPHTGKWSEQYF. The CDR3 bases are TGTGCCAGCTCACCGCATACCGGGAAGTGGAGCGAGCAGTACTTC.

The chain uses TRBV19 and TRBJ2-1, with a possible D match to TRBD2 (6 bases). Germline CDR1 LNHDA, CDR2 SQIVND (reference sequence). Trimming pared 6 bases from V and 8 bases from J, leaving 14 bases between. This CDR3 has 13 amino acids. CDR3 sequence (DNA): TGTGCCAGTAGCAATCCTCCGGGGGATGAGCAGTTCTTC. Protein: CASSNPPGDEQFF.

This chain links TRBV29-1 with TRBJ2-1; 14 nucleotides line up with TRBD2. Germline V gene data show CDR1 as SQVTM and CDR2 as ANQGSEA. CDR3 length equals 18 residues. The junction had 13 bases not matched to a gene; V was cut back by 1 base and J by 8 bases. The CDR3 reads CSVEGLAGGPSEGDEQFF. The DNA of the CDR3 is TGCAGCGTTGAAGGACTAGCGGGAGGGCCCTCTGAGGGTGATGAGCAGTTCTTC.

The rearrangement joins TRBV9 to TRBJ2-3, with 11 bases that match TRBD2. The germline V gene encodes CDR1 SGDLS and CDR2 YYNGEE. Germline trimming cut 2 bases from V and 4 bases from J; bases unmatched to any gene: 9. The CDR3 consists of 17 residues. The DNA of the CDR3 is TGTGCCAGCAGCGTCTGGGATTCTAGCGGGAGGCCAGATACGCAGTATTTT. It is translated as CASSVWDSSGRPDTQYF.

The chain employs TRBV28 and TRBJ2-7; tentatively, D is TRBD2 (6 bases). This CDR3 region has 15 residues. V lost 8 bases to trimming and J lost 2 bases, with 19 bases between them. CDR1 and CDR2 from the germline V gene are MDHEN and SYDVKM. The CDR3 is CASSTAGSGPYEQYF. In nucleotides, the CDR3 is TGTGCCAGCTCAACGGCGGGATCCGGGCCCTACGAGCAGTACTTC.

The chain uses TRBV10-3 and TRBJ1-2; D gene uncertain. Germline values: CDR1 ENHRY, CDR2 SYGVKD. V lost 0 bases and J 2 bases, leaving 13 bases between the germline ends. The CDR3 is 16 amino acids. CDR3 residues: CAISESEAGKNYGYTF. As DNA, the CDR3 is TGTGCCATCAGTGAGTCTGAAGCGGGAAAAAACTATGGCTACACCTTC.

This clone showed up just once. This sequence joins TRBV7-9 and TRBJ1-1, with no clear D. Germline values: CDR1 SEHNR, CDR2 FQNEAQ (reference sequence). V lost 3 bases to trimming and J lost 5 bases, with 22 bases between them. The length of the CDR3 is 17 residues. CDR3 in DNA: TGTGCCAGCAGCTTGGGGAATATGGGGTTAATAGGGACTGAAGCTTTCTTT. Protein product: CASSLGNMGLIGTEAFF.

The chain combines TRBV10-2 with TRBJ2-2, with 10 bases matching TRBD2. Germline CDR1 is WSHSY and CDR2 is SAAADI. Trimming at V came to 0 bases and at J to 3 bases, leaving 4 bases not matched to a gene. There are 17 residues in the CDR3. The CDR3 protein is CASSESKLAGHTGELFF. CDR3 DNA sequence: TGCGCCAGCAGTGAGTCGAAACTAGCGGGACACACCGGGGAGCTGTTTTTT.

The chain joins TRBV6-5 to TRBJ2-7; no clear D gene. Between the trimmed V and J ends, which lost 6 bases and 3 bases, there was a span of 15 bases. CDR1 and CDR2 (germline): MNHEY, SVGAGI. This CDR3 is built from 14 residues. CDR3 loop: CASRSHAQVYEQYF. The CDR3 DNA sequence: TGTGCCAGCAGATCCCACGCCCAAGTCTACGAGCAGTACTTC.

About this clone itself: Other nucleotide sequences in the sample specify the same CDR3. The chain carries TRBV18 and TRBJ2-5; D is unresolved. The length of the CDR3 is 13 residues. V shed 6 bases and J shed 1 base, with 9 bases lying between them. CDR1 KGHSH and CDR2 LQKENI come from the germline V gene. CDR3 amino acids: CASSRGLQETQYF. CDR3 in DNA: TGTGCCAGCTCGCGAGGCCTCCAAGAGACCCAGTACTTC.

The V call is TRBV9, the J call TRBJ1-4; TRBD1 agrees at 8 bases. J gave up 8 bases and V 0 bases, and 12 bases lay outside the gene matches. Germline assignment: CDR1 SGDLS and CDR2 YYNGEE. The length of the CDR3 is 17 residues. For the CDR3, the DNA is TGTGCCAGCAGCGTAGATTGGGAGACAGGGGATGGAGAAAAACTGTTTTTT. This gives the protein CASSVDWETGDGEKLFF.

Remarks on this clone: Other DNA sequences from this sample encode an identical CDR3 as well. This chain links TRBV28 with TRBJ2-3; D gene unclear. The CDR3 extends over 12 amino acids. CDR1 MDHEN and CDR2 SYDVKM come from the germline V gene. V was cut by 1 base and J by 6 bases, with 5 bases left in between. The CDR3 coding sequence is TGTGCCAGCAGTTTATTACCGGATACGCAGTATTTT. Protein: CASSLLPDTQYF.

The V call is TRBV18, the J call TRBJ2-3; TRBD2 matches 10 bases. The germline V gene encodes CDR1 KGHSH and CDR2 LQKENI. Germline trimming cut 2 bases from V and 4 bases from J; bases unmatched to any gene: 15. There are 19 residues in the CDR3. In DNA, the CDR3 is TGTGCCAGCTCACCAAGGCGGCTAGCGGGAGAAGGGAGGCCAGATACGCAGTATTTT. Its translation: CASSPRRLAGEGRPDTQYF.

V is TRBV9 and J is TRBJ2-5, with D uncertain. The CDR3 length is 17 residues. V shed 0 bases and J shed 1 base, with 16 bases lying between them. The germline V gene encodes CDR1 SGDLS and CDR2 YYNGEE. The CDR3 DNA reads TGTGCCAGCAGCGTAGAAGCTCGACCGCTAGGCCAAGAGACCCAGTACTTC. Amino acid sequence: CASSVEARPLGQETQYF.

This clone came up once. The rearrangement uses TRBV19 and TRBJ1-5; D possibly corresponds to TRBD1 (5 bases). Germline V gene lookup returns CDR1 LNHDA and CDR2 SQIVND (reference sequence). Trimming removed 5 bases from V and 4 bases from J, with 12 bases in between. This CDR3 is built from 14 residues. In DNA form, the CDR3 reads TGTGCCAGTAGTTTCGGACACCCGAATCAGCCCCAGCATTTT. Translation gives CASSFGHPNQPQHF.

This chain joins TRBV18 and TRBJ2-5; 11 bases map to TRBD2. Unmatched junction bases numbered 13, after V lost 4 bases and J lost 0 bases. Germline CDR1 is KGHSH and CDR2 is LQKENI. This CDR3 region has 19 residues. The CDR3 DNA sequence: TGTGCCAGCTCACTCGGACTAGCGGGTCTCGGGAGAGACCAAGAGACCCAGTACTTC. Amino acid sequence: CASSLGLAGLGRDQETQYF.

The V and J genes are TRBV27 and TRBJ2-3; the D gene is possibly TRBD1 (6 bases). The CDR3 covers 14 residues. The V and J ends lost 5 bases and 4 bases respectively, with 13 bases between them. CDR1 MNHEY and CDR2 SMNVEV come from the germline V gene (reference sequence). CDR3 sequence: CASSPRTVSDTQYF. The CDR3 region has the DNA TGTGCCAGCAGTCCACGGACAGTATCAGATACGCAGTATTTT.

The J gene is TRBJ1-4, the V gene TRBV9; D is ambiguous. The CDR3 extends over 15 amino acids. The germline V and J ends were trimmed by 4 bases and 0 bases, with 10 bases remaining between them. Germline assignment: CDR1 SGDLS and CDR2 YYNGEE. The CDR3 loop reads CASSPTATTNEKLFF. CDR3 nucleotide sequence: TGTGCCAGCAGCCCCACAGCTACAACTAATGAAAAACTGTTTTTT.

V is TRBV19 and J is TRBJ2-3; D uncertain. This CDR3 spans 14 amino acids. Trimming removed 5 bases from V and 3 bases from J, with 12 bases in between. Germline loops: CDR1 LNHDA, CDR2 SQIVND (reference sequence). The CDR3 spells CASSAVFGTDTQYF. The DNA for the CDR3 is TGTGCCAGTAGTGCGGTATTCGGGACAGATACGCAGTATTTT.

This chain joins TRBV2 and TRBJ2-3; D is undetermined. V was pared by 4 bases and J by 7 bases, with 21 bases between. Per germline, CDR1 SNHLY and CDR2 FYNNEI. CDR3 length: 16 residues. Written as DNA, the CDR3 is TGTGCCAGCAGTGGAGCCGCCGTGACGGTGGGCAATACGCAGTATTTT. Translation gives CASSGAAVTVGNTQYF.

This clone was seen a single time. The chain couples TRBV27 to TRBJ1-2; 7 positions match TRBD1. J lost 0 bases, V lost 3 bases, and 13 bases had no gene match. Germline CDR1 reads MNHEY; CDR2 reads SMNVEV (reference sequence). The CDR3 is made up of 18 amino acids. CDR3 protein: CASSFRGGGAPSNYGYTF. As DNA, the CDR3 is TGTGCCAGCAGTTTCCGCGGAGGGGGCGCTCCCTCTAACTATGGCTACACCTTC.

J is TRBJ1-5 and V is TRBV27; D not certain. Deletions cut 2 bases from V and 9 bases from J, with 8 bases between. CDR1 and CDR2 (germline): MNHEY, SMNVEV (reference sequence). The CDR3 sequence is 12 residues long. The CDR3 spells CASSLTEGPQHF. Here the CDR3 DNA reads TGTGCCAGCAGTTTAACGGAGGGGCCCCAGCATTTT.

This clone was found a few times. The chain employs TRBV5-1 and TRBJ2-6, with TRBD1 matching 7 bases. Germline V gives CDR1 SGHRS, CDR2 YFSETQ. This CDR3 is 17 amino acids long. V was pared by 0 bases and J by 4 bases, with 7 bases of the junction left unmatched. The CDR3 DNA reads as TGCGCCAGCAGCTTGGCCGGAAGGGGGCTAGGGGCCAACGTCCTGACTTTC. This codes for CASSLAGRGLGANVLTF.

This chain connects TRBV25-1 to TRBJ2-1; TRBD2 is a possible D gene (7 bases). The CDR3 sequence is 15 residues long. Trimming removed 6 bases from V and 3 bases from J, with 15 bases in between. Germline CDR1 MGHDK, CDR2 SYGVNS. As DNA, the CDR3 is TGTGCCAGCAGCGGGGGGACAAACGACTACAATGAGCAGTTCTTC. Amino acids: CASSGGTNDYNEQFF.